The present T cell receptor (beta chain) was sequenced within a study of naive and memory T cell subsets. Study-wide points: This RNA-based method may be sensitive to activation-related transcript changes.

This clonotype was detected a few times. What it binds is not known. Four PCR rounds used nested alpha and beta constant region primers plus the SP2 primer. Each CDR3 protein gets one entry after TCRdb re-called the 5' RACE reads with MiXCR. The table lists around 56,000 distinct CDR3 sequences, 7.6% of them singletons. An oligonucleotide containing a UMI was ligated to the 3' end of TCR cDNA. RNA was extracted from around 2.7 ml of whole blood of healthy adults. Cells were not sorted; total RNA input targeted roughly 1 to 1000 ng. This CDR3 contains 13 residues. Trimming took off 5 bases at V and 9 bases at J, with 16 bases between the two ends. Germline V CDR1 and CDR2: KGHSH, LQKENI.

This sequence originates from a female donor in good health. The chain carries TRBV18 and TRBJ2-5; D may match TRBD1 or TRBD2 (5 bases each). CDR3 region: CASSADGEGSQYF. DNA of the CDR3: TGTGCCAGCTCAGCCGACGGAGAGGGGTCCCAGTACTTC.